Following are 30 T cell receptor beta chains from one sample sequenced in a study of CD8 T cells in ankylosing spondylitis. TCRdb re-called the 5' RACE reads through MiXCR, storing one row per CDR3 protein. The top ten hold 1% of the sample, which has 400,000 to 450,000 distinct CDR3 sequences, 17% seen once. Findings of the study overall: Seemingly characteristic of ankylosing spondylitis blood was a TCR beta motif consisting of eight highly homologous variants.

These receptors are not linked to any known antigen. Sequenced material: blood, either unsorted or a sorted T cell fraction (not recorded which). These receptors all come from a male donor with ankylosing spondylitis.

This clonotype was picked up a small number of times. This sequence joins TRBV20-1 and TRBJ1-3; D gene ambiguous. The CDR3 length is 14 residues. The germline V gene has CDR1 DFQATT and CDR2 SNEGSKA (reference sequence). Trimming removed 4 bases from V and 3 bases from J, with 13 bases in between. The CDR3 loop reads CSATKGLYGNTIYF. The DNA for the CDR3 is TGCAGTGCTACTAAAGGGTTATATGGAAACACCATATATTTT.

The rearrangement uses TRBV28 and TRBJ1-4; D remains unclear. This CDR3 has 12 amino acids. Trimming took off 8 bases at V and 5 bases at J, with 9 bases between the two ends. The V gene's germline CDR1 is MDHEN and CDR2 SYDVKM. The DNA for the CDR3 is TGTGCCAGCTCGGCCCCAAATGAAAAACTGTTTTTT. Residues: CASSAPNEKLFF.

CDR3 sequence reads: CASSTGTSGGFYEQYF. CDR3 DNA sequence: TGCGCCAGCAGCACCGGGACTAGCGGGGGGTTCTACGAGCAGTACTTC. The chain has TRBV5-1 and TRBJ2-7; TRBD2 matches at 15 bases. This CDR3 contains 16 residues. V was pared by 4 bases and J by 3 bases, with 5 bases of the junction left unmatched. Germline V gene lookup returns CDR1 SGHRS and CDR2 YFSETQ.

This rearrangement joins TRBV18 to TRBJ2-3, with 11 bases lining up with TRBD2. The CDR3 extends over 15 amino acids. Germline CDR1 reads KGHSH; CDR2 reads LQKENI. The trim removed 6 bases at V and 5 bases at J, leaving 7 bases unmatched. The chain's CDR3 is CASSPTSGGGDTQYF. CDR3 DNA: TGTGCCAGCTCCCCAACTAGCGGGGGAGGAGATACGCAGTATTTT. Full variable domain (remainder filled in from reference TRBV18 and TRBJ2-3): NAGVMQNPRHLVRRRGQEARLRCSPMKGHSHVYWYRQLPEEGLKFMVYLQKENIIDESGMPKERFSAEFPKEGPSILRIQQVVRGDSAAYFCASSPTSGGGDTQYFGPGTRLTVL.

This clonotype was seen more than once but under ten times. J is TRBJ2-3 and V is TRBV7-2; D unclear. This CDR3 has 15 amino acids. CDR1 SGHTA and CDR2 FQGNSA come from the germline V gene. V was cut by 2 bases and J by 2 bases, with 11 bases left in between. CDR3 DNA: TGTGCCAGCAGCTTAAGGTTCGCGAACACAGATACGCAGTATTTT. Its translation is CASSLRFANTDTQYF. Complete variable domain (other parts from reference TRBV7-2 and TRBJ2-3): GAGVSQSPSNKVTEKGKDVELRCDPISGHTALYWYRQSLGQGLEFLIYFQGNSAPDKSGLPSDRFSAERTGGSVSTLTIQRTQQEDSAVYLCASSLRFANTDTQYFGPGTRLTVL.

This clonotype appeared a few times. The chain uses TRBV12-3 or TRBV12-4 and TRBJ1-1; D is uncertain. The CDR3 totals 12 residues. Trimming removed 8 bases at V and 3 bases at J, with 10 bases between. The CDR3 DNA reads TGTGCCAGCCTGGAAATTGACACTGAAGCTTTCTTT. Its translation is CASLEIDTEAFF.

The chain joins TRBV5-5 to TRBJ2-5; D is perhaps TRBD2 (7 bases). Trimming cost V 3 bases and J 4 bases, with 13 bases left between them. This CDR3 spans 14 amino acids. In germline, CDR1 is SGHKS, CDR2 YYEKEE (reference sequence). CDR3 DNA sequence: TGTGCCAGCAGCTGGGGAGGGGGACGAGAGACCCAGTACTTC. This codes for CASSWGGGRETQYF.

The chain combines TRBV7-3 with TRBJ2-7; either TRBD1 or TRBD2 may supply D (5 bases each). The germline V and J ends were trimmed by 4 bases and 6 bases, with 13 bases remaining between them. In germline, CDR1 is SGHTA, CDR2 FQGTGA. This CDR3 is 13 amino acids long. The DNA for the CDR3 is TGTGCCAGCAGCTGGGACCATCAGGGCGAGCAGTACTTC. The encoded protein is CASSWDHQGEQYF. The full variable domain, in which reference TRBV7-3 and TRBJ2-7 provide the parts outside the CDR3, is GAGVSQTPSNKVTEKGKYVELRCDPISGHTALYWYRQSLGQGPEFLIYFQGTGAADDSGLPNDRFFAVRPEGSVSTLKIQRTERGDSAVYLCASSWDHQGEQYFGPGTRLTVT.

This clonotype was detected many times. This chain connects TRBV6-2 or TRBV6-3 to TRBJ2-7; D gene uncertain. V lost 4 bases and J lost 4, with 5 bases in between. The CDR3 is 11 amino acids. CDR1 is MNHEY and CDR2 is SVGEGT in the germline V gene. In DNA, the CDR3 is TGTGCCAGCAGTTTCTTTTACGAGCAGTACTTC. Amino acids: CASSFFYEQYF.

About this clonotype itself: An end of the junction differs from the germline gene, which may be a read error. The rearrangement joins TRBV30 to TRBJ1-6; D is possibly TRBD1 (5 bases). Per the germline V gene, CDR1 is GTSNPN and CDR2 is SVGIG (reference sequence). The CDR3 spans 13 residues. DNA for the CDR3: TGTACCTGGAAGGGACCCGGTGGTTCACCCCTCCACTTT. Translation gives CTWKGPGGSPLHF.

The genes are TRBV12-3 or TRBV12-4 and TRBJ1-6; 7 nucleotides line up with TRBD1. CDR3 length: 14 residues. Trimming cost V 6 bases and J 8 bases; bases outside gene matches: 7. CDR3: CASRNDREDSPLHF. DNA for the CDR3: TGTGCCAGCAGGAACGACAGGGAGGATTCACCCCTCCACTTT.

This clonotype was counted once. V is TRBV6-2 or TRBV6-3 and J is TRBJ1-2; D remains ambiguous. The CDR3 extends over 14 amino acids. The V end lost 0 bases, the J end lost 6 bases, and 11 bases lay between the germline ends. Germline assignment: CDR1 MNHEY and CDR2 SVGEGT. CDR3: CASSYSWRADGYTF. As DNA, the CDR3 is TGTGCCAGCAGTTACTCGTGGCGGGCGGATGGCTACACCTTC.

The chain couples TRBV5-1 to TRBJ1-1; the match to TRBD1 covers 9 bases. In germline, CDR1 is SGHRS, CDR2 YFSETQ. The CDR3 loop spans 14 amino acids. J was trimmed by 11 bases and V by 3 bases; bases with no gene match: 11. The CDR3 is CASSWGDREGSAFF. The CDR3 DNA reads TGCGCCAGCAGCTGGGGGGACAGGGAGGGCTCGGCTTTCTTT.

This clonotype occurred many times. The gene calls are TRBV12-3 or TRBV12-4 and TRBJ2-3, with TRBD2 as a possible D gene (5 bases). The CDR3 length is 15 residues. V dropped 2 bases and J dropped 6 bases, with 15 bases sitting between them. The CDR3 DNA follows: TGTGCCAGCAGTTTATGGGTCAGAGGGTCGGATACGCAGTATTTT. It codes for CASSLWVRGSDTQYF.

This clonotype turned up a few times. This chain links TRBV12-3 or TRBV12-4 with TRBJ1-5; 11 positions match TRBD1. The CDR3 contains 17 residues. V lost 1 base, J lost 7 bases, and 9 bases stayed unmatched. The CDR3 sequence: CASSLGGTGGPRQPQHF. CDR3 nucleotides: TGTGCCAGCAGTTTAGGAGGGACAGGGGGTCCGCGGCAGCCCCAGCATTTT.

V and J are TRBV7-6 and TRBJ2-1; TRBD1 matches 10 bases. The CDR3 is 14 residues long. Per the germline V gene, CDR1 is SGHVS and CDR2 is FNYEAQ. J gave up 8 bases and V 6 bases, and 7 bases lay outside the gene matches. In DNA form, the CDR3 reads TGTGCCAGCAGGGCCGGGACAGGGGATCATGAGCAGTTCTTC. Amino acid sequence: CASRAGTGDHEQFF.

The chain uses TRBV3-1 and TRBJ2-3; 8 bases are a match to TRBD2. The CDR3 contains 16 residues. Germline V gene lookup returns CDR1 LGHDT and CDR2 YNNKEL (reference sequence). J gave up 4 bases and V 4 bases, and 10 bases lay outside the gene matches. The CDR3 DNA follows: TGTGCCAGCAGCCTCCGGGGACTAGACGAAGCAGATACGCAGTATTTT. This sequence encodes CASSLRGLDEADTQYF.

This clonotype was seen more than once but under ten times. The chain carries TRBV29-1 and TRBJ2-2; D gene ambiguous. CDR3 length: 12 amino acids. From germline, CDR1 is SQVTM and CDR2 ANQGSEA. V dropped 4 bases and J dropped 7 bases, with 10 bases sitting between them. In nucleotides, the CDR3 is TGCAGCGTTGGACCCCCGGGCGGGGAGCTGTTTTTT. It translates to CSVGPPGGELFF.

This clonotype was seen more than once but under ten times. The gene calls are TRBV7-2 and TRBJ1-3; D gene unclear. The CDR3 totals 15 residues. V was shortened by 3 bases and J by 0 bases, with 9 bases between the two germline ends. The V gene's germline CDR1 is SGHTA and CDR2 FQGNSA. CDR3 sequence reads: CASSFAGFSGNTIYF. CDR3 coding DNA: TGTGCCAGCAGCTTTGCAGGCTTCTCTGGAAACACCATATATTTT.

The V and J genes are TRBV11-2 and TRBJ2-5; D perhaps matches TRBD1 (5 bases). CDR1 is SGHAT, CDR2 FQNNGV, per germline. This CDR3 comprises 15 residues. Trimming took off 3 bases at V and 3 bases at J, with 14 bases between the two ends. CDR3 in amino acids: CASSLVVSREETQYF. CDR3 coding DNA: TGTGCCAGCAGCTTGGTTGTCAGCAGGGAAGAGACCCAGTACTTC.

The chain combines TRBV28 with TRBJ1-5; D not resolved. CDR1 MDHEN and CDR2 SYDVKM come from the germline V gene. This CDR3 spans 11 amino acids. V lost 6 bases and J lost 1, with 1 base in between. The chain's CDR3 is CASRSNQPQHF. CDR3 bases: TGTGCCAGCAGGAGCAATCAGCCCCAGCATTTT.

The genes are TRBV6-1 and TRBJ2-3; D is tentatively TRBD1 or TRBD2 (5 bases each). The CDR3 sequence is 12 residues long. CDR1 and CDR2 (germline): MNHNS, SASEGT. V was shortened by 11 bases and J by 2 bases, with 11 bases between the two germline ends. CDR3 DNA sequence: TGTGCCTTCGGGACCAACACAGATACGCAGTATTTT. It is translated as CAFGTNTDTQYF.

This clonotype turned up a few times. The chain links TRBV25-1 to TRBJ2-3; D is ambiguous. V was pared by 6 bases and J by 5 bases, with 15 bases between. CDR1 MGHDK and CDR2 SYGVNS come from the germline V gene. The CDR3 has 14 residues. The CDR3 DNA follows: TGTGCCAGCAGGACGGCCGGGTCCAGAGATACGCAGTATTTT. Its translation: CASRTAGSRDTQYF.

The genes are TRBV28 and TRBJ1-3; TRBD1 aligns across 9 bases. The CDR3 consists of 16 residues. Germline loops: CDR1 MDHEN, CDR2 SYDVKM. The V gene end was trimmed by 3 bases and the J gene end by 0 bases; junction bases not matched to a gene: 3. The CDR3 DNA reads TGTGCCAGCAGTTTTACAGGGGGCCTCTCTGGAAACACCATATATTTT. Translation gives CASSFTGGLSGNTIYF.

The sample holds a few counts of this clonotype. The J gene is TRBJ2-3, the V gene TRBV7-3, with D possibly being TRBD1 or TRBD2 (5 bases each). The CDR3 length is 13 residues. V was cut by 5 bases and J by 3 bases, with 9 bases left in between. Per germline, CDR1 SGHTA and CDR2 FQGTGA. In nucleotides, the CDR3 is TGTGCCAGCAGCCCCGGGACGACAGATACGCAGTATTTT. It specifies CASSPGTTDTQYF.

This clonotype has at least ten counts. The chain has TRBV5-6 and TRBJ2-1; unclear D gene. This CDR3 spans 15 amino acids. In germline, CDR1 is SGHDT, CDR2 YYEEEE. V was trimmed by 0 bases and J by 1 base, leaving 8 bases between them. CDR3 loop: CASSLGWGSYNEQFF. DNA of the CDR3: TGTGCCAGCAGCTTGGGGTGGGGATCCTACAATGAGCAGTTCTTC.

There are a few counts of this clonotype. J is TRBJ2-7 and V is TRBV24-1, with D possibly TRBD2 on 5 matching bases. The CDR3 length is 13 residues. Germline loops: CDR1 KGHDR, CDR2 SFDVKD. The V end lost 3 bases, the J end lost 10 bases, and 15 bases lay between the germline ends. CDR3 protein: CATSDASGSEQYF. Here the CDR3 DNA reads TGTGCCACCAGTGATGCATCGGGGAGCGAACAGTACTTC.

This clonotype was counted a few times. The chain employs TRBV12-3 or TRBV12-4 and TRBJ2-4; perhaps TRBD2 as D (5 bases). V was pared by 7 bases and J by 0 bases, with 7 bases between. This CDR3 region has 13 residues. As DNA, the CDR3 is TGTGCCAGCACCGCGGGAGCCAAAAACATTCAGTACTTC. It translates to CASTAGAKNIQYF.

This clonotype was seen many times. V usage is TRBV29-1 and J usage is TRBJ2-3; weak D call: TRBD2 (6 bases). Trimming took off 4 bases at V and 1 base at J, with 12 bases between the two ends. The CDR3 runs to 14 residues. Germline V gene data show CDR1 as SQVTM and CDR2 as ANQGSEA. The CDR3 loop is CSVGDRGGTDTQYF. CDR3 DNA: TGCAGCGTTGGGGACCGCGGGGGCACAGATACGCAGTATTTT.

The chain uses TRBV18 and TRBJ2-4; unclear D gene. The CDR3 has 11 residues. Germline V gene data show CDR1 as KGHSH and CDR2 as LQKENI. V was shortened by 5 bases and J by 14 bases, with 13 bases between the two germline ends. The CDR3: CASSERRIEYF. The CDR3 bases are TGTGCCAGCTCAGAGCGCAGGATAGAGTACTTC.